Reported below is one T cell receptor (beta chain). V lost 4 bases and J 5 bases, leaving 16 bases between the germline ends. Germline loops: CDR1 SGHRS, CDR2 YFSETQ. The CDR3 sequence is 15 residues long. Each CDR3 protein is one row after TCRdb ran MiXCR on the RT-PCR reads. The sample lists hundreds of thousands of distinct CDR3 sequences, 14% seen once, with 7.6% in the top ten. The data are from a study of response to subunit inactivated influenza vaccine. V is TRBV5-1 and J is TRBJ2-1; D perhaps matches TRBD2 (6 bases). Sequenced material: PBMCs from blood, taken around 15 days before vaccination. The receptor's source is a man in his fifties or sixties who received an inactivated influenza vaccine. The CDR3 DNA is TGCGCCAGCAGCCCGGGACTGACCAGCCACAATGAGCAGTTCTTC. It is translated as CASSPGLTSHNEQFF.